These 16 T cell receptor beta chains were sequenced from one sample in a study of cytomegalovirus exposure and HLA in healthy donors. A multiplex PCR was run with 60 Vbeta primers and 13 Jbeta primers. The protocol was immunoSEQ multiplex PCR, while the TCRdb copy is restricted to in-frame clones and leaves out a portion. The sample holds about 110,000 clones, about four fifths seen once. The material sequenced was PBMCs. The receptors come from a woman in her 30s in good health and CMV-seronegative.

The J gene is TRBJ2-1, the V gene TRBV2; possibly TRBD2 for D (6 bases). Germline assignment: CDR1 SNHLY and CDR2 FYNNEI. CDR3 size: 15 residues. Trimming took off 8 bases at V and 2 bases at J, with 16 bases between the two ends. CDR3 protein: CASVSDGGTYNEQFF. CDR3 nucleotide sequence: TGTGCCAGCGTCTCTGACGGGGGAACCTACAATGAGCAGTTCTTC.

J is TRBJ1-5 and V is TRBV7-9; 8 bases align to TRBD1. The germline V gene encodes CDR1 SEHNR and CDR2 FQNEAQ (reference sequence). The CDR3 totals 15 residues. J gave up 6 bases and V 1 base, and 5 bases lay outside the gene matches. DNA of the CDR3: TGTGCCAGCAGCTTAGGGGGACAGGTTCCTCAGCCCCAGCATTTT. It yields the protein CASSLGGQVPQPQHF.

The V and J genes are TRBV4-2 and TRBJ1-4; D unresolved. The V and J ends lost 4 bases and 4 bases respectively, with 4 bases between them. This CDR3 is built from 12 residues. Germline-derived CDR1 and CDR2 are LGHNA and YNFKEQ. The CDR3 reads CASSPNNEKLFF. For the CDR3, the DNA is TGTGCCAGCAGCCCTAATAATGAAAAACTGTTTTTT.

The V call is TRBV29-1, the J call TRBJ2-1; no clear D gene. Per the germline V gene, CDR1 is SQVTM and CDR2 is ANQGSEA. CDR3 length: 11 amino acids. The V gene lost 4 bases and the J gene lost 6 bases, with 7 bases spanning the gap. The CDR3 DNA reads TGCAGCGTTGCCGGGTTCAATGAGCAGTTCTTC. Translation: CSVAGFNEQFF.

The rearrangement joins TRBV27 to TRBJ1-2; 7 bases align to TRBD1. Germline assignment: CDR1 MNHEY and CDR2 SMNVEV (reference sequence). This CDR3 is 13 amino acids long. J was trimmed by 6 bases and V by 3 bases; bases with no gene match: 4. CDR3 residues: CASSFNRGHGYTF. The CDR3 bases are TGTGCCAGCAGTTTTAACAGGGGCCATGGCTACACCTTC.

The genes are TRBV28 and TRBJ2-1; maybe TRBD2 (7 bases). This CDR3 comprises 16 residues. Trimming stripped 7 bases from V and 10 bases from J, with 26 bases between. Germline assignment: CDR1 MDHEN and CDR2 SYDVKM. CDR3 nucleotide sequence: TGTGCCAGCACCCCCGGAGGTGGGGGAGGGGGGGTGGAGCAGTTCTTC. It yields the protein CASTPGGGGGGVEQFF.

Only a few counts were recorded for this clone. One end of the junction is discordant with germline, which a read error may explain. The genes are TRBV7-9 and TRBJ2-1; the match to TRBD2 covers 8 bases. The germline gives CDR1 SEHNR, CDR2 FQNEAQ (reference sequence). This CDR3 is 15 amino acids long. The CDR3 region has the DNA TGTTCCAGCAGCTTTAGCGGGATAAGGTACAATGAGCAGTTCTTC. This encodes CSSSFSGIRYNEQFF.

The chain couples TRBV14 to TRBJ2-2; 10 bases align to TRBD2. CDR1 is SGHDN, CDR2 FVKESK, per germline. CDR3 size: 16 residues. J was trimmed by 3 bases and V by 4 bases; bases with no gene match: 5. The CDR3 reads CASSRVAGGYTGELFF. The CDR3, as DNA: TGTGCCAGCAGCCGGGTAGCGGGAGGATACACCGGGGAGCTGTTTTTT.

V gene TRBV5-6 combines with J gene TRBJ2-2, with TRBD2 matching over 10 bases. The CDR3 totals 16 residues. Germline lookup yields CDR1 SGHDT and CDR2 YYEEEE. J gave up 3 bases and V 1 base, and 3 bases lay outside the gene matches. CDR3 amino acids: CASSLLAGGHTGELFF. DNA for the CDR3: TGTGCCAGCAGCTTGTTAGCGGGAGGTCACACCGGGGAGCTGTTTTTT.

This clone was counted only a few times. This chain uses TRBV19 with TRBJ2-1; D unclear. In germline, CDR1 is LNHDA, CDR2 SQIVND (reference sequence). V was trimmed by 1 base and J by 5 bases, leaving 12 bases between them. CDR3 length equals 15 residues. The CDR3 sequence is CASSIVTARNNEQFF. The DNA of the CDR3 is TGTGCCAGTAGTATAGTCACGGCTAGGAACAATGAGCAGTTCTTC. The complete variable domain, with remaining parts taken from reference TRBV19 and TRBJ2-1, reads DGGITQSPKYLFRKEGQNVTLSCEQNLNHDAMYWYRQDPGQGLRLIYYSQIVNDFQKGDIAEGYSVSREKKESFPLTVTSAQKNPTAFYLCASSIVTARNNEQFFGPGTRLTVL.

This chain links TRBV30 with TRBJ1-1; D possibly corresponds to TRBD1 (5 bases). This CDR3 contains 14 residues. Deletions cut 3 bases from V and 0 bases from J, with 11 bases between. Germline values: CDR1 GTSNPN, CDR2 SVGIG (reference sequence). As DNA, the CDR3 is TGTGCCTGGAGGAAACAGGCGGTGAACACTGAAGCTTTCTTT. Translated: CAWRKQAVNTEAFF.

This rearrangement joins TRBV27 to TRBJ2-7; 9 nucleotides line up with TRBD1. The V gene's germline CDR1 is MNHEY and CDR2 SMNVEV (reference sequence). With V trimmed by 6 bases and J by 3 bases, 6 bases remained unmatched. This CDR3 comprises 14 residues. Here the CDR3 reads CASRPRDRVYEQYF. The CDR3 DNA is TGTGCCAGCAGACCACGGGACAGGGTCTACGAGCAGTACTTC.

In DNA, the CDR3 is TGTGCCAGCAGTGCCCGACTAGCGGGAGGGACCGGGGAGCTGTTTTTT. It codes for CASSARLAGGTGELFF. The V and J genes are TRBV6-1 and TRBJ2-2; 14 nucleotides agree with TRBD2. Unmatched junction bases numbered 3, after V lost 4 bases and J lost 5 bases. In germline, CDR1 is MNHNS, CDR2 SASEGT. This CDR3 contains 16 residues.

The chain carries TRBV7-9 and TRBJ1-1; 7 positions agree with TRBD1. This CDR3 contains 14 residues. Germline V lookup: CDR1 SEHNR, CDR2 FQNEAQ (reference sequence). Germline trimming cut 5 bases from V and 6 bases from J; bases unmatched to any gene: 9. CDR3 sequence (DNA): TGTGCCAGCAGCGAAGGGGGCATTAACGCTGAAGCTTTCTTT. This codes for CASSEGGINAEAFF.

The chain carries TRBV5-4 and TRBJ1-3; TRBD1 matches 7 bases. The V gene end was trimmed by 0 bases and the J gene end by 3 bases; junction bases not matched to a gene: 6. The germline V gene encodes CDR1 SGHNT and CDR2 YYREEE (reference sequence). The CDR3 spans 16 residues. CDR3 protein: CASSLAGTESGNTIYF. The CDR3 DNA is TGTGCCAGCAGCTTGGCAGGGACAGAGAGTGGAAACACCATATATTTT.

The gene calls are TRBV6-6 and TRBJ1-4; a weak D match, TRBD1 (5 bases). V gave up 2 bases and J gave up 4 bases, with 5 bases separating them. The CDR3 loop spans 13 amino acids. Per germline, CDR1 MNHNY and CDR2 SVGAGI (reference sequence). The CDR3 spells CASSYRGNEKLFF. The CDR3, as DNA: TGTGCCAGCAGTTACAGGGGTAATGAAAAACTGTTTTTT.